The T cell receptor (beta chain) under discussion was sequenced for a study of breast tumors, draining lymph nodes, adjacent tissues. This clonotype was recorded at least ten times. TCRdb itself ran the multiplex PCR reads through MiXCR, one entry per CDR3 protein. The table has just under 65,000 distinct CDR3 sequences, 57% seen once. The CDR3 covers 16 residues. The germline V gene encodes CDR1 SGHKS and CDR2 YYEKEE (reference sequence). V lost 4 bases and J lost 4, with 17 bases in between. V gene TRBV5-5 combines with J gene TRBJ2-2; D is possibly TRBD1 or TRBD2 (5 bases each). The sequenced sample was breast tumor tissue. The sequence derives from a female donor with breast cancer. Some clones in this sample may be carry-over from other donors' samples. The CDR3 region has the DNA TGTGCCAGCAGCCTGGGGCCGGGGAGAAGCACCGGGGAGCTGTTTTTT. This codes for CASSLGPGRSTGELFF.